This T cell receptor (beta chain) derives from a study of identical twins. CDR3 length equals 14 residues. The germline V gene has CDR1 LNHNV and CDR2 YYDKDF (reference sequence). V was clipped by 8 bases and J by 2 bases; unmatched bases: 7. TCRdb re-analysed the 5' RACE reads in MiXCR, keeping a single row per CDR3 protein. The table shows about 500,000 distinct CDR3 sequences, with around 15% occurring only once. As regards this clonotype: The target antigen is unknown.

Regarding the study as a whole: Invariant cells of the MAIT and iNKT types might have partly distorted the zero-insertion analyses.

The same data also contributed to another study, on yellow fever vaccine responses in identical twins.

Sample: CD4+ T cells sorted from blood. The sequence came from a woman aged 18-29 years in good health. The genes are TRBV15 and TRBJ2-3; 7 nucleotides align to TRBD1. DNA for the CDR3: TGTGCCACCCATCCGGGACAGCCCACAGATACGCAGTATTTT. Its translation: CATHPGQPTDTQYF.